Sequencing of this TCR beta chain was carried out in a study of CD8+ T cells in alopecia areata. Study overall: Treated patients swallowed 5 to 10 mg of oral tofacitinib twice daily.

As to treatment: oral pan-JAK inhibitor, 5-10 mg twice daily. Germline CDR1 SQVTM, CDR2 ANQGSEA. This CDR3 is 14 amino acids long. V shed 1 base and J shed 1 base, with 10 bases lying between them. This clone was seen a handful of times. Its cognate antigen is unknown. Study-level points and caveats: The study found that many expanded lesional clones persisted in scalp and blood during tofacitinib. TCRs were shared less clearly across patients than in mice, possibly for HLA-related reasons.

In each case, RNA was isolated and then reverse transcribed into cDNA as the sequencing template. Data came from immunoSEQ multiplex PCR; TCRdb stores just in-frame clones and leaves some out. The sample lists some 180,000 clones; 40% to 55% were seen once. This chain joins TRBV29-1 and TRBJ1-2, with D perhaps TRBD1 (5 bases). The clonotype originates from a human donor with alopecia areata. The sample consisted of CD8+ T cells sorted from blood, taken around week 53, from a patient treated with tofacitinib. CDR3 DNA sequence: TGCAGCGTTGAAGCGAGGGACGGTAACTATGGCTACACCTTC. Translation: CSVEARDGNYGYTF.